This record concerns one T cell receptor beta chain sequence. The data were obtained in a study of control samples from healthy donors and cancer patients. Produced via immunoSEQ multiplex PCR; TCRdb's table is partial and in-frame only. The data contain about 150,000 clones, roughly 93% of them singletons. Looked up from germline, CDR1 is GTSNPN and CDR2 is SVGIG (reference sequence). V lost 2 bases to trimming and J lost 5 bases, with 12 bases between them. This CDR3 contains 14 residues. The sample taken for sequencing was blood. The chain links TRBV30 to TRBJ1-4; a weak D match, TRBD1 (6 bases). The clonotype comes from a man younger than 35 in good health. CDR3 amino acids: CAWSFGQLNEKLFF. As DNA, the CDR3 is TGTGCCTGGAGTTTCGGACAGCTCAATGAAAAACTGTTTTTT.